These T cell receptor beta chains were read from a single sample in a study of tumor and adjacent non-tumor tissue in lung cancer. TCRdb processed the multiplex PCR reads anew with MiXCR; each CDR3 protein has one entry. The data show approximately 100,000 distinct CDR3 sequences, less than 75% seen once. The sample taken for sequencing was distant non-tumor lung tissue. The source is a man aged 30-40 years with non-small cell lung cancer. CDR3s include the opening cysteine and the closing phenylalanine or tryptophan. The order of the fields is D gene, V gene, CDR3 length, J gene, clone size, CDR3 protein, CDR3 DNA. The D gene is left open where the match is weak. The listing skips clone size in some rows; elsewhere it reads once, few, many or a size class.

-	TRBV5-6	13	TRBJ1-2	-	CVSSLVRVGGYTF	TGTGTCAGCAGCTTGGTACGGGTCGGCGGCTACACCTTC
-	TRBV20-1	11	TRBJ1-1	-	CRASSGPETFF	TGCCGTGCTAGTAGTGGACCTGAAACTTTCTTT
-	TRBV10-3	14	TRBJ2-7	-	CAIRSGTESYEHYF	TGTGCCATTAGATCCGGGACTGAGTCCTATGAGCACTACTTC
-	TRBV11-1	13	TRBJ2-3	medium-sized	CASSFRVEDTQYF	TGTGCCAGCAGCTTCAGGGTTGAAGATACGCAGTATTTT
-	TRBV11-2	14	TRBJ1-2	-	CASSPGRGNYGYTF	TGTGCCAGCAGCCCCGGGCGAGGGAACTATGGCTACACCTTC
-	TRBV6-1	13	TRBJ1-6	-	CTSSEGQNSPLHF	TGTACCAGTAGTGAAGGTCAGAATTCACCCCTCCACTTT
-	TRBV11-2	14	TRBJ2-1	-	CTSSKKIHGDEQFF	TGTACCAGCAGCAAAAAAATCCATGGGGATGAGCAGTTCTTC
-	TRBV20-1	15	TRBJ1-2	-	CSARDSGEGNYGYTF	TGCAGTGCTAGAGATTCGGGAGAGGGGAACTATGGCTACACCTTC
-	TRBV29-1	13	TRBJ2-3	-	CSVYGEITDTQYF	TGCAGCGTTTACGGGGAAATCACAGATACGCAGTATTTT
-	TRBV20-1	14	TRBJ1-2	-	CSAPLLGGDYGYAF	TGCAGTGCTCCTCTACTGGGAGGCGACTATGGCTATGCCTTC
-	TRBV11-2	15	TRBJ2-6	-	CVSGLHSSGANVLTF	TGTGTCAGCGGCTTACACAGCTCTGGGGCCAACGTCCTGACTTTC
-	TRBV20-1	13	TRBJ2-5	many	CSAVQGPQETQYF	TGCAGTGCTGTACAGGGACCACAAGAGACCCAGTACTTC
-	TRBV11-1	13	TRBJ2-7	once	CASSFSAAYEQCF	TGTGCTAGCAGCTTTTCTGCAGCCTACGAGCAGTGCTTC
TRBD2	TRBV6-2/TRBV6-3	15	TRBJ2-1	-	CASNPGLARGAEPFF	TGTGCCAGCAACCCCGGACTAGCGAGGGGCGCGGAGCCGTTCTTC
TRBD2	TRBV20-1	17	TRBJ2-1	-	CTTRELAGPSSYNEQFF	TGCACTACTAGAGAACTAGCGGGGCCTAGCTCCTACAATGAGCAGTTCTTC
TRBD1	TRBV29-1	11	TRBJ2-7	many	CSGGQDYEQYF	TGCAGTGGAGGACAGGATTACGAGCAGTACTTC
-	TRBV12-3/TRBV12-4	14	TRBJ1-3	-	CASSSWTAVMTTYF	TGTGCCAGCAGTTCCTGGACAGCGGTAATGACCACATATTTT
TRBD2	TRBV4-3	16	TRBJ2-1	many	CASSQAGASGGDEQFF	TGCGCCAGCAGCCAAGCAGGGGCTAGCGGGGGGGATGAGCAGTTCTTC
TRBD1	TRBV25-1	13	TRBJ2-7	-	CASSRQGSYEQYF	TGTGCCAGCAGTCGACAGGGATCCTACGAGCAGTACTTC
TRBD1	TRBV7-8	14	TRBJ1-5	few	CASSSRTGDQPQHF	TGTGCCAGCAGCTCCCGTACAGGGGACCAGCCCCAGCATTTT
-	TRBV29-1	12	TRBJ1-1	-	CGVSVSLTGPFF	TGCGGCGTTTCGGTCTCACTCACGGGGCCTTTCTTT
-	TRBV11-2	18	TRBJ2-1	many	CASSSLRDIQSSYNEQFF	TGTGCCAGCAGCTCATTGAGGGACATTCAAAGCTCCTACAATGAGCAGTTCTTC
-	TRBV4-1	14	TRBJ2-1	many	CASSPRGTYNEQFF	TGCGCCAGCAGCCCCCGGGGCACCTACAATGAGCAGTTCTTC
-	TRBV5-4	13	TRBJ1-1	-	CASSSALNTEAFF	TGTGCCAGCAGCTCCGCATTGAACACTGAGGCTTTCTTT
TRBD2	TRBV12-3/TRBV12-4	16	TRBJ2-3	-	CASSPVSGGATDTKYF	TGTGCCAGCAGTCCCGTATCGGGGGGTGCCACAGATACGAAGTATTTT
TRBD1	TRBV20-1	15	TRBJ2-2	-	CSASASTGGSGELFF	TGCAGTGCTAGCGCCTCGACAGGGGGCTCCGGGGAGCTGTTTTTT
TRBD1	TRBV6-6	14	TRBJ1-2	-	CASSRTGGNYGYTF	TGTGCCAGCAGCCGAACAGGGGGCAACTATGGCTACACCTTC
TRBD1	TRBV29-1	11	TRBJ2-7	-	CSGRTGAEQYF	TGCAGCGGGAGGACAGGGGCCGAGCAGTACTTC
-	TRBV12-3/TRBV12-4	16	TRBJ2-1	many	CASSPRIRGLGNEQFF	TGTGCCAGCAGTCCCAGGATTAGGGGATTAGGCAATGAGCAGTTCTTC
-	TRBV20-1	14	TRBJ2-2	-	CSAPKQRGDVELFF	TGCAGTGCTCCTAAACAACGGGGCGACGTGGAGCTGTTTTTT
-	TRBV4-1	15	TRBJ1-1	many	CASSQDVGGDTEAFF	TGCGCCAGCAGCCAAGATGTCGGGGGGGACACTGAAGCTTTCTTT
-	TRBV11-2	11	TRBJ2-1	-	CASSSLDELFF	TGTGCCAGCAGCTCTTTGGATGAGCTGTTCTTC
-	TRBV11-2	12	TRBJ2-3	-	CASSVGTWWQYF	TGTGCCAGTAGCGTCGGGACTTGGTGGCAGTATTTT
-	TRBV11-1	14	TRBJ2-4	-	CASNTGRLPYIQCF	TGTGCCAGCAATACCGGAAGGCTTCCCTACATTCAGTGCTTC
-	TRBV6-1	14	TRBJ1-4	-	CTSSPTGRNEKLFF	TGTACCAGCAGCCCGACAGGACGTAACGAAAAACTGTTTTTT
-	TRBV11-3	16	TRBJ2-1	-	CASSSRGTGAYNEQSF	TGTGCCAGCAGCTCTCGTGGAACGGGAGCCTACAATGAGCAGTCCTTC
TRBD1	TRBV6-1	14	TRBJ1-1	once	CATSERQGNTEAFF	TGTGCCACCAGTGAGAGACAGGGCAACACTGAAGCTTTCTTC
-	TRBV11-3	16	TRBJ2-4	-	CASSFGSLTAKNIQYF	TGTGCCAGCAGCTTCGGGAGCCTAACAGCCAAAAACATTCAGTATTTC
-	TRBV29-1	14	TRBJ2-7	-	CSVNTGAPKYEQYF	TGCAGCGTTAATACCGGGGCACCCAAATACGAGCAATACTTC
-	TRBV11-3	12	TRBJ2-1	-	CAGSLVPDGPFF	TGTGCCGGCAGCTTAGTCCCCGATGGGCCGTTCTTC
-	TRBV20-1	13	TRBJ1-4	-	CSDLEGVSEKLFF	TGCAGTGACTTAGAGGGGGTCTCAGAAAAACTGTTTTTT
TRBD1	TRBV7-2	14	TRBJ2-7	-	CASRLGQGAIEQYF	TGTGCCAGCAGACTGGGACAGGGGGCTATCGAGCAGTACTTC
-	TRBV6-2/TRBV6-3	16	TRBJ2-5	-	CANSYSNPLGGETQYF	TGTGCCAACAGTTACTCGAACCCCCTTGGGGGAGAGACCCAGTACTTC
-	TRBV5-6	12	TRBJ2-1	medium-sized	CASSLGNNEQFF	TGTGCCAGCAGCTTGGGGAACAATGAGCAGTTCTTC
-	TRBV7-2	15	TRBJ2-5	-	CAGSFAAGADETQYF	TGTGCCGGCAGCTTTGCGGCGGGGGCGGATGAGACCCAGTACTTC
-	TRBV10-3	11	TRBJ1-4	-	CATLDSEKLFF	TGTGCCACCTTGGACAGTGAAAAACTGTTTTTT
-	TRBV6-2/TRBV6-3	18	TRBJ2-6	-	CISSYVGDPISGANVLTF	TGTATCAGCAGTTACGTGGGGGACCCCATCTCTGGGGCCAACGTCCTGACTTTC
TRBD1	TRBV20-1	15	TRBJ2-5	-	CSARPIRGRGETQYF	TGCAGTGCGCGCCCAATCAGGGGGCGCGGTGAGACCCAGTATTTC